The 20 T cell receptor beta chains in this list originate from one sample, sequenced in a study of beta chain features in type 1 diabetes. What was sequenced were expressed TCRB transcripts, since all of the isolated RNA had been reverse transcribed. Sequencing used immunoSEQ multiplex PCR; TCRdb keeps in-frame clones, though not all of them. This table holds about 710,000 clones, roughly 13% found once. Antigen specificity for these receptors is unknown. Broader study findings: Moderate yet significant TCRB CDR3 shortening was seen in Type 1 diabetes patients in all four CD4+ subsets.

Sequencing was done on a sample of naive CD4+ T cells from blood. The receptor set was obtained from a man younger than 30 with type 1 diabetes.

V gene TRBV7-2 combines with J gene TRBJ1-1, with TRBD1 matching over 7 bases. The V and J ends lost 1 base and 4 bases, in that order; junction bases with no gene match: 6. Germline CDR1 reads SGHTA; CDR2 reads FQGNSA. The CDR3 covers 15 residues. The CDR3 DNA follows: TGTGCCAGCAGCTTAGTTTCAGGGGGGGCCACTGAAGCTTTCTTT. Amino acid sequence: CASSLVSGGATEAFF. The full variable domain, with the rest looked up from reference TRBV7-2 and TRBJ1-1, is GAGVSQSPSNKVTEKGKDVELRCDPISGHTALYWYRQSLGQGLEFLIYFQGNSAPDKSGLPSDRFSAERTGGSVSTLTIQRTQQEDSAVYLCASSLVSGGATEAFFGQGTRLTVV.

This clone has more than one count but fewer than ten. This chain uses TRBV5-1 with TRBJ1-1, with 7 bases that match TRBD1. The germline CDR1 and CDR2 sequences are SGHRS and YFSETQ. J gave up 4 bases and V 1 base, and 4 bases lay outside the gene matches. The CDR3 contains 14 residues. The CDR3 nucleotides are TGCGCCAGCAGCTTGTTTGACAGGGCCACTGAAGCTTTCTTT. Amino acid sequence: CASSLFDRATEAFF.

The chain carries TRBV5-1 and TRBJ2-7; the D is unclear. Per the germline V gene, CDR1 is SGHRS and CDR2 is YFSETQ. With 1 base removed from V and 2 bases from J, the gap between germline ends came to 10 bases. The CDR3 totals 14 residues. This CDR3 is CASSLNRETYEQYF. The CDR3, as DNA: TGCGCCAGCAGCTTGAATAGGGAAACCTACGAGCAGTACTTC.

CDR3 amino acids: CAWNQAGSSYEQYF. In nucleotides, the CDR3 is TGTGCCTGGAACCAGGCAGGAAGCTCCTACGAGCAGTACTTC. The rearrangement links TRBV30 to TRBJ2-7; D is unresolved. V was shortened by 4 bases and J by 0 bases, with 13 bases between the two germline ends. The CDR3 is 14 residues long. Germline V gene data show CDR1 as GTSNPN and CDR2 as SVGIG (reference sequence).

V is TRBV5-1 and J is TRBJ2-5; 7 nucleotides agree with TRBD1. The CDR3 sequence is 14 residues long. The V gene's germline CDR1 is SGHRS and CDR2 YFSETQ. The V and J ends lost 2 bases and 0 bases, in that order; junction bases with no gene match: 1. The DNA for the CDR3 is TGCGCCAGCAGCTTCGGACAGGACCAAGAGACCCAGTACTTC. Its translation: CASSFGQDQETQYF.

The J gene is TRBJ2-1, the V gene TRBV9; 8 nucleotides match TRBD2. CDR3 size: 15 residues. Germline CDR1 is SGDLS and CDR2 is YYNGEE. After removal of 5 bases from V and 5 bases from J, the junction contained 9 bases not matched to a gene. CDR3 nucleotide sequence: TGTGCCAGCAGTCCAAGACTAGCGTTCGACAATGAGCAGTTCTTC. The encoded protein is CASSPRLAFDNEQFF.

This clone was observed a few times. V usage is TRBV9 and J usage is TRBJ2-5; 13 positions match TRBD2. Germline lookup yields CDR1 SGDLS and CDR2 YYNGEE. The CDR3 runs to 18 residues. V was pared by 3 bases and J by 5 bases, with 13 bases of the junction left unmatched. CDR3 loop: CASSAGLSGTSGMETQYF. The DNA of the CDR3 is TGTGCCAGCAGCGCAGGCCTGTCAGGGACTAGCGGGATGGAGACCCAGTACTTC.

In its sample, this clone was seen a few times. The chain carries TRBV5-1 and TRBJ1-2, with 7 bases aligning to TRBD1. The V and J ends lost 4 bases and 2 bases, in that order; junction bases with no gene match: 8. CDR3 length equals 15 residues. The germline CDR1 and CDR2 sequences are SGHRS and YFSETQ. CDR3 in amino acids: CASSAGQTLNYGYTF. The CDR3 region has the DNA TGCGCCAGCAGCGCGGGACAGACATTGAACTATGGCTACACCTTC.

This clone appeared a few times. J is TRBJ2-7 and V is TRBV4-3, with D possibly being TRBD1 (6 bases). Trimming removed 4 bases at V and 4 bases at J, with 14 bases between. Germline CDR1 and CDR2: LGHNA and YSLEER. This CDR3 comprises 14 residues. CDR3 loop: CASSLSRGRYEQYF. DNA of the CDR3: TGCGCCAGCAGCCTCTCCAGGGGCAGATACGAGCAGTACTTC.

The chain uses TRBV5-1 and TRBJ2-7, with 9 bases matching TRBD1. Germline lookup yields CDR1 SGHRS and CDR2 YFSETQ. CDR3 length: 16 residues. The J segment lost 1 base and the V segment lost 8 bases, leaving 13 bases of the junction unmatched. The CDR3 protein is CARTGQGRIPSYEQYF. As DNA, the CDR3 is TGCGCCAGGACGGGACAGGGTAGGATCCCTTCCTACGAGCAGTACTTC.

J is TRBJ2-3 and V is TRBV5-6, with 7 bases matching TRBD1. CDR1 and CDR2 from the germline V gene are SGHDT and YYEEEE. CDR3 size: 16 residues. Germline trimming cut 4 bases from V and 4 bases from J; bases unmatched to any gene: 12. The CDR3 here is CASSAPPRGRSDTQYF. For the CDR3, the DNA is TGTGCCAGCAGCGCACCCCCAAGGGGGCGATCAGATACGCAGTATTTT.

This clone turned up a few times. This sequence joins TRBV7-9 and TRBJ2-5; tentatively, D is TRBD2 (5 bases). Germline CDR1 is SEHNR and CDR2 is FQNEAQ (reference sequence). V was trimmed by 7 bases and J by 4 bases, leaving 16 bases between them. The CDR3 runs 14 residues. CDR3: CASTPTKIPETQYF. DNA for the CDR3: TGTGCCAGCACGCCGACTAAGATCCCAGAGACCCAGTACTTC.

A remark on this clone: The same CDR3 also results from other DNA sequences found in this sample. The chain employs TRBV2 and TRBJ2-3, with TRBD2 matching over 7 bases. Germline CDR1 and CDR2: SNHLY and FYNNEI. This CDR3 is 14 amino acids long. V trimming: 2 bases; J trimming: 1 base; junction bases outside the gene matches: 0. The CDR3 loop reads CASSELAGTDTQYF. CDR3 coding DNA: TGTGCCAGCAGTGAACTAGCGGGCACAGATACGCAGTATTTT.

This clone has more than one count but fewer than ten. CDR3 sequence: CASSPRDFNQPQHF. CDR3 nucleotides: TGTGCCAGCAGTCCCCGGGACTTCAATCAGCCCCAGCATTTT. The chain links TRBV27 to TRBJ1-5; D is perhaps TRBD1 (5 bases). The CDR3 contains 14 residues. Trimming took 5 bases from V and 3 from J, leaving 11 bases between them. From germline, CDR1 is MNHEY and CDR2 SMNVEV (reference sequence).

This clone was seen only a few times. V is TRBV19 and J is TRBJ2-7; D is uncertain. The germline V and J ends were trimmed by 5 bases and 2 bases, with 10 bases remaining between them. Germline lookup yields CDR1 LNHDA and CDR2 SQIVND (reference sequence). This CDR3 has 13 amino acids. This CDR3 is CASSSSTTYEQYF. For the CDR3, the DNA is TGTGCCAGTAGTTCTTCTACTACCTACGAGCAGTACTTC. Supplemented by reference TRBV19 and TRBJ2-7, the full variable domain reads DGGITQSPKYLFRKEGQNVTLSCEQNLNHDAMYWYRQDPGQGLRLIYYSQIVNDFQKGDIAEGYSVSREKKESFPLTVTSAQKNPTAFYLCASSSSTTYEQYFGPGTRLTVT.

The chain links TRBV11-2 to TRBJ2-1; D unresolved. Germline values: CDR1 SGHAT, CDR2 FQNNGV. Trimming shortened V by 8 bases and J by 7 bases, and 9 bases separated the two germline ends. The CDR3 covers 11 residues. The CDR3 coding sequence is TGTGCCAGCCGCAACACTAATGAGCAGTTCTTC. Translation gives CASRNTNEQFF.

CDR3 in amino acids: CASSLKQSANYGYTF. CDR3 in DNA: TGTGCCAGCAGCTTGAAACAGAGCGCTAACTATGGCTACACCTTC. This sequence joins TRBV7-9 and TRBJ1-2; no definite D call. The CDR3 has 15 amino acids. Trimming pared 3 bases from V and 0 bases from J, leaving 11 bases between. Germline assignment: CDR1 SEHNR and CDR2 FQNEAQ (reference sequence).

The rearrangement joins TRBV10-2 to TRBJ2-7, with D tentatively TRBD2 (7 bases). CDR1 is WSHSY, CDR2 SAAADI, per germline. V lost 6 bases and J 6 bases, leaving 9 bases between the germline ends. This CDR3 is 11 amino acids long. In nucleotides, the CDR3 is TGCGCCAGCAGGAGGGGGGGCGAGCAGTACTTC. It specifies CASRRGGEQYF.

In this sample, this clone turned up a few times. This rearrangement joins TRBV7-3 to TRBJ1-1; 7 bases map to TRBD1. There are 13 residues in the CDR3. CDR1 is SGHTA, CDR2 FQGTGA, per germline. Trimming at V came to 11 bases and at J to 3 bases, leaving 9 bases not matched to a gene. The CDR3 spells CASRTRGDTEAFF. In DNA, the CDR3 is TGTGCCTCCCGGACCAGGGGGGACACTGAAGCTTTCTTT.

A few counts support this clone. The chain couples TRBV30 to TRBJ2-5; no clear D gene. This CDR3 has 13 residues. Germline V gives CDR1 GTSNPN, CDR2 SVGIG (reference sequence). The V end was cut by 0 bases, the J end by 5 bases, with 10 bases between. The CDR3, as DNA: TGTGCCTGGAGTGTCCGGCAGAGTGAGACCCAGTACTTC. It is translated as CAWSVRQSETQYF.